Presented here are 16 T cell receptor beta chains from one specimen sequenced in a study of cytomegalovirus exposure and HLA in healthy donors. The study ran its PCR with 60 Vbeta and 13 Jbeta primers. Profiled with immunoSEQ multiplex PCR; TCRdb holds only in-frame clones, not every one. The sample shows 150,000 to 200,000 clones, roughly four fifths of them seen only once. Sequencing was carried out using PBMCs. These receptors were collected from a middle-aged man in good health and CMV-seropositive.

V gene TRBV4-3 combines with J gene TRBJ2-7, with 14 nucleotides matching TRBD2. Germline V CDR1 and CDR2: LGHNA, YSLEER. The CDR3 runs to 18 residues. The V and J ends lost 3 bases and 1 base, in that order; junction bases with no gene match: 8. The CDR3 region has the DNA TGCGCCAGCAGCCATCAGACTAGCGGGGGGGCCCCTTCCTACGAGCAGTACTTC. It encodes CASSHQTSGGAPSYEQYF.

This chain joins TRBV5-1 and TRBJ2-7, with 8 bases aligning to TRBD1. V lost 4 bases and J lost 3; bases outside the gene matches: 6. This CDR3 comprises 14 residues. CDR1 SGHRS and CDR2 YFSETQ come from the germline V gene. DNA for the CDR3: TGCGCCAGCAGCCGGACAGGGATGGGCTACGAGCAGTACTTC. Amino acids: CASSRTGMGYEQYF.

The chain carries TRBV19 and TRBJ2-6, with TRBD2 matching 8 bases. Germline lookup yields CDR1 LNHDA and CDR2 SQIVND (reference sequence). CDR3 length: 15 amino acids. The ends lost 6 bases at V and 0 bases at J; junction bases unmatched: 1. CDR3 sequence: CASSGGASGANVLTF. In nucleotides, the CDR3 is TGTGCCAGTAGCGGGGGGGCCTCTGGGGCCAACGTCCTGACTTTC.

The chain links TRBV9 to TRBJ1-1; D is unclear. CDR3 length: 15 residues. Trimming stripped 4 bases from V and 3 bases from J, with 16 bases between. Germline V CDR1 and CDR2: SGDLS, YYNGEE. CDR3: CASSPWITGDTEAFF. CDR3 nucleotides: TGTGCCAGCAGCCCCTGGATTACCGGGGACACTGAAGCTTTCTTT.

The genes are TRBV5-4 and TRBJ2-4; 13 bases align to TRBD2. The germline CDR1 and CDR2 sequences are SGHNT and YYREEE (reference sequence). The CDR3 spans 17 residues. The J segment lost 5 bases and the V segment lost 0 bases, leaving 5 bases of the junction unmatched. The CDR3 DNA is TGTGCCAGCAGCTTGGAACTAGCGGGAGGGCCAGAAAACATTCAGTACTTC. Translating it yields CASSLELAGGPENIQYF.

The J gene is TRBJ2-1, the V gene TRBV5-1; 10 positions agree with TRBD1. Germline CDR1 SGHRS, CDR2 YFSETQ. The J segment lost 8 bases and the V segment lost 4 bases, leaving 6 bases of the junction unmatched. The CDR3 has 14 residues. CDR3 region: CASSRLGQGDEQFF. CDR3 in DNA: TGCGCCAGCAGCCGACTAGGACAGGGGGATGAGCAGTTCTTC.

This chain connects TRBV19 to TRBJ1-2; 7 bases match TRBD1. The germline CDR1 and CDR2 sequences are LNHDA and SQIVND (reference sequence). J was trimmed by 2 bases and V by 7 bases; bases with no gene match: 7. The CDR3 loop spans 14 amino acids. The CDR3 spells CASNTLTGNYGYTF. The CDR3 DNA sequence: TGTGCCAGTAATACCTTGACAGGGAACTATGGCTACACCTTC.

This clone was picked up one time. This sequence joins TRBV6-5 and TRBJ2-4; D not certain. Trimming pared 2 bases from V and 0 bases from J, leaving 8 bases between. This CDR3 is 15 amino acids long. The germline V gene has CDR1 MNHEY and CDR2 SVGAGI. The CDR3 DNA reads as TGTGCCAGCAGTTACAGCCGAAGAGCCAAAAACATTCAGTACTTC. It encodes CASSYSRRAKNIQYF.

The rearrangement joins TRBV7-8 to TRBJ1-5; D call uncertain. The CDR3 covers 15 residues. Germline CDR1 and CDR2: SGHVS and FQNEAQ. Trimming left V 3 bases short and J 0 bases short, with 9 bases between. The CDR3 spells CASSFTEHSNQPQHF. The CDR3 DNA sequence: TGTGCCAGCAGCTTTACCGAACATAGCAATCAGCCCCAGCATTTT.

Comments on this clone: The sample has other DNA sequences that encode this CDR3 too. The V gene is TRBV5-1, the J gene TRBJ2-4; 11 bases are shared with TRBD2. The V segment lost 5 bases and the J segment 6 bases; nucleotides outside the gene matches: 4. Germline lookup yields CDR1 SGHRS and CDR2 YFSETQ. This CDR3 spans 14 amino acids. The CDR3 sequence: CASSPGTSGNIQYF. The CDR3 DNA sequence: TGCGCCAGCAGTCCCGGGACTAGCGGAAACATTCAGTACTTC.

Only one count was recorded for this clone. This chain links TRBV28 with TRBJ2-2; weak D call: TRBD1 (6 bases). Per the germline V gene, CDR1 is MDHEN and CDR2 is SYDVKM. The CDR3 has 14 amino acids. V was trimmed by 6 bases and J by 3 bases, leaving 11 bases between them. CDR3: CASRHQGHTGELFF. In DNA, the CDR3 is TGTGCCAGCAGGCATCAGGGGCACACCGGGGAGCTGTTTTTT.

This clone showed up just a few times. The rearrangement joins TRBV7-8 to TRBJ2-2; no definite D call. The germline CDR1 and CDR2 sequences are SGHVS and FQNEAQ. This CDR3 is 11 amino acids long. Between the trimmed V and J ends, which lost 5 bases and 5 bases, there was a span of 3 bases. CDR3 in amino acids: CASSITGELFF. The CDR3 DNA is TGTGCCAGCAGCATAACCGGGGAGCTGTTTTTT.

The gene calls are TRBV29-1 and TRBJ2-5, with TRBD1 identical over 7 bases. The better agreement between TRBJ2-7 and the DNA end casts doubt on the J call. CDR1 is SQVTM, CDR2 ANQGSEA, per germline. This CDR3 comprises 18 residues. The CDR3 nucleotides read TGCAGCGTTGAAGTTGTCGTTGGCGGACAGGCCGCTAGATACGAGCAGTACTTC. It specifies CSVEVVVGGQAARYEQYF.

The rearrangement links TRBV5-1 to TRBJ2-5, with D possibly TRBD2 on 5 matching bases. The CDR3 loop spans 15 amino acids. Germline CDR1 is SGHRS and CDR2 is YFSETQ. V lost 4 bases and J 1 base, leaving 14 bases between the germline ends. CDR3 nucleotides: TGCGCCAGCAGCCCAACACGGACTTTCCAAGAGACCCAGTACTTC. This codes for CASSPTRTFQETQYF.

In this sample, this clone turned up once. This chain links TRBV27 with TRBJ1-2; weak D call: TRBD1 (6 bases). Germline V gene lookup returns CDR1 MNHEY and CDR2 SMNVEV (reference sequence). The CDR3 has 16 amino acids. With 5 bases removed from V and 1 base from J, the gap between germline ends came to 17 bases. The chain's CDR3 is CASSVLLQGRNYGYTF. As DNA, the CDR3 is TGTGCCAGCAGTGTCCTACTACAGGGTCGTAACTATGGCTACACCTTC.

This chain links TRBV5-1 with TRBJ2-1; 8 positions match TRBD2. Per germline, CDR1 SGHRS and CDR2 YFSETQ. CDR3 length: 16 residues. V shed 1 base, J shed 6 bases, and the junction held 9 bases outside the gene matches. CDR3 protein: CASSLLRGGQFNEQFF. The CDR3 coding sequence is TGCGCCAGCAGCTTGTTACGGGGGGGCCAGTTCAATGAGCAGTTCTTC.